These T cell receptor beta chains were read from a single sample in a study of shared clonotypes between healthy human individuals. This table comes from immunoSEQ multiplex PCR, and its TCRdb copy is limited to in-frame clones, with some not included. The data hold about 2.2 million clones, with more than 85% observed a single time. What was sequenced was naive CD8+ T cells from PBMCs. These receptors were collected from a man aged 18-30 years in good health. Some clones in this sample may be carry-over from other donors' samples. CDR3s include the opening cysteine and the closing phenylalanine or tryptophan. A D gene is named only where the DNA matches it firmly. Size values are once, few and many counts, or a class for expanded clones, and some rows have none.

clone_size j_call v_call d_call cdr3_aa cdr3_nt
NA TRBJ2-7 TRBV4-1 NA CASSQGPGVYEQYF TGCGCCAGCAGCCAAGGACCGGGGGTCTACGAGCAGTACTTC
NA TRBJ1-2 TRBV27 TRBD1 CASSLSRDSSYGYTF TGTGCCAGCAGTCTTAGCAGGGACAGCTCCTATGGCTACACCTTC
NA TRBJ2-7 TRBV11-2 NA CASSLERGSSYEQYF TGTGCCAGCAGCTTAGAGCGGGGCAGCTCCTACGAGCAGTACTTC
NA TRBJ2-7 TRBV7-6 TRBD2 CASSLGPTGLGDEQYF TGTGCCAGCAGCTTAGGCCCTACGGGACTAGGGGACGAGCAGTACTTC
NA TRBJ2-7 TRBV28 NA CASSSGRRLGEQYF TGTGCCAGCAGTTCGGGACGGAGACTGGGGGAGCAGTACTTC
NA TRBJ1-1 TRBV21-1 NA CASSRRNTEAFF TGTGCCAGCTCCAGGAGGAACACTGAAGCTTTCTTT
NA TRBJ1-4 TRBV28 NA CASSWINEKLFF TGTGCCAGCAGCTGGATTAATGAAAAACTGTTTTTT
NA TRBJ2-6 TRBV9 TRBD1 CASSAVLDVGQDSSGANVLTF TGTGCCAGCAGCGCCGTCCTGGATGTGGGACAGGACTCCTCTGGGGCCAACGTCCTGACTTTC
NA TRBJ1-2 TRBV19 NA CASSIGTGNYGYTF TGTGCCAGTAGTATAGGTACAGGAAACTATGGCTACACCTTC
NA TRBJ1-1 TRBV19 NA CASSTAAVLEAFF TGTGCCAGTAGTACAGCAGCGGTGCTTGAAGCTTTCTTT
NA TRBJ2-1 TRBV7-8 TRBD2 CASSGTSEEGYNEQFF TGTGCCAGCAGCGGGACTAGCGAGGAGGGGTACAATGAGCAGTTCTTC
NA TRBJ1-4 TRBV7-9 TRBD1 CASSPRGGLDREEYEKLFF TGTGCCAGCAGCCCTAGGGGGGGGTTAGACAGGGAGGAGTACGAAAAACTGTTTTTT
once TRBJ2-5 TRBV27 TRBD1 CASSWTGGETQYF TGTGCCAGCAGCTGGACAGGGGGAGAGACCCAGTACTTC
NA TRBJ1-5 TRBV7-2 NA CASSFAGSNQPQHF TGTGCCAGCAGCTTTGCAGGGAGCAATCAGCCCCAGCATTTT
NA TRBJ2-7 TRBV27 NA CASSLWAGNREQYF TGTGCCAGCAGTTTATGGGCAGGCAATAGAGAGCAGTACTTC
NA TRBJ2-2 TRBV6-5 NA CASSYSVGLITGELFF TGTGCCAGCAGTTACTCGGTGGGCCTGATTACCGGGGAGCTGTTTTTT
NA TRBJ2-7 TRBV4-3 TRBD2 CASSQDLGERELSYEQYF TGCGCCAGCAGCCAAGATTTGGGCGAGCGGGAGCTCTCCTACGAGCAGTACTTC
NA TRBJ2-7 TRBV4-3 TRBD1 CASSQGTGAREEQYF TGCGCCAGCAGCCAGGGGACAGGGGCTCGGGAAGAGCAGTACTTC
NA TRBJ1-5 TRBV20-1 TRBD1 CSAKTPGQAVF TGCAGTGCTAAGACTCCGGGACAGGCGGTTTTT
NA TRBJ1-3 TRBV4-1 NA CASSQDKWGQRGGNTIYF TGCGCCAGCAGCCAAGATAAATGGGGCCAAAGGGGGGGAAACACCATATATTTT
few TRBJ1-1 TRBV29-1 NA CSVAGSEAFF TGCAGCGTTGCCGGGTCTGAAGCTTTCTTT
once TRBJ2-5 TRBV2 NA CASRPTGPQAQETQYF TGTGCCAGCAGACCCACGGGACCCCAGGCCCAAGAGACCCAGTACTTC
NA TRBJ1-5 TRBV19 NA CASSIDPNQPQHF TGTGCCAGTAGTATAGATCCTAATCAGCCCCAGCATTTT
NA TRBJ1-1 TRBV15 TRBD1 CATSETGGFTEAFF TGTGCCACCAGCGAGACAGGGGGCTTCACTGAAGCTTTCTTT
NA TRBJ2-3 TRBV9 TRBD2 CASSAMGGVSTDTQYF TGTGCCAGCAGCGCGATGGGAGGGGTGTCCACAGATACGCAGTATTTT
once TRBJ2-7 TRBV14 TRBD1 CASSPGTVPENEQYF TGTGCCAGCAGCCCTGGGACAGTCCCAGAGAACGAGCAGTACTTC